Each of the 10 T cell receptor beta chains below was sequenced from the same sample in a study of T cell responses to AZD1222 COVID-19 vaccine. The method was immunoSEQ multiplex PCR; TCRdb's version includes in-frame clones alone and lacks a portion of them. The profile shows around 100,000 clones, 86% of them singletons. This specimen was peripheral blood, taken on day 0 of AZD1222 vaccination. The receptors derive from an adult in good health.

This chain links TRBV12-1 with TRBJ2-7; the tabulated D call, TRBD2, remains unverified against the DNA. TRBV12-1 is designated a pseudogene. The length of the CDR3 is 16 residues. CDR3 DNA sequence: TGTGCCAGTCACCACCCGGCAAGCGGGAGGGCCTACGAGCAGTACTTC. This codes for CASHHPASGRAYEQYF.

This clone has a handful of counts. The chain links TRBV19 to TRBJ1-5, with a tentative D call TRBD1 (5 bases). The CDR3 loop spans 14 amino acids. Germline V gene data show CDR1 as LNHDA and CDR2 as SQIVND (reference sequence). The V end was cut by 7 bases, the J end by 2 bases, with 12 bases between. CDR3 loop: CASKRGEGNQPQHF. In DNA, the CDR3 is TGTGCCAGTAAAAGAGGGGAGGGCAATCAGCCCCAGCATTTT.

Concerning this clone: A read error may produce the germline difference seen at one junction end. The chain has TRBV14 and TRBJ1-2; 7 nucleotides agree with TRBD1. Germline V gene lookup returns CDR1 SGHDN and CDR2 FVKESK. CDR3 size: 15 residues. The CDR3 DNA sequence: TGTGCCAGCAGCCAATTAGATCCGACAGGGCCCACAGCCGCCTTC. This gives the protein CASSQLDPTGPTAAF. Drawing the rest from reference TRBV14 and TRBJ1-2, the complete variable domain is EAGVTQFPSHSVIEKGQTVTLRCDPISGHDNLYWYRRVMGKEIKFLLHFVKESKQDESGMPNNRFLAERTGGTYSTLKVQPAELEDSGVYFCASSQLDPTGPTAAFGSGTRLTVV.

This chain uses TRBV7-3 with TRBJ2-6; D could derive from TRBD1 or TRBD2 (5 bases each). The germline CDR1 and CDR2 sequences are SGHTA and FQGTGA. V gave up 2 bases and J gave up 0 bases, with 20 bases separating them. The CDR3 contains 20 residues. CDR3 residues: CASSLVRNRGSSSGANVLTF. The CDR3 nucleotides are TGTGCCAGCAGCTTAGTGCGGAACCGGGGCTCGAGCTCTGGGGCCAACGTCCTGACTTTC.

The chain has TRBV5-4 and TRBJ2-7; a possible D gene is TRBD2 (6 bases). The V and J ends lost 2 bases and 5 bases respectively, with 14 bases between them. The CDR3 contains 14 residues. Germline CDR1 reads SGHNT; CDR2 reads YYREEE (reference sequence). CDR3 bases: TGTGCCAGCAGCTTAGGATTGCGGGGCAACGAGCAGTACTTC. This sequence encodes CASSLGLRGNEQYF.

This chain connects TRBV5-1 to TRBJ2-2; 7 bases fit TRBD2. V lost 4 bases to trimming and J lost 6 bases; unmatched junction nucleotides: 3. Germline V gene data show CDR1 as SGHRS and CDR2 as YFSETQ. The CDR3 is 13 amino acids. For the CDR3, the DNA is TGCGCCAGCAGCCCGGGAGGTGCCGGGGAGCTGTTTTTT. Translated, it gives CASSPGGAGELFF.

The V and J genes are TRBV29-1 and TRBJ2-2; D unresolved. Trimming shortened V by 5 bases and J by 4 bases, and 14 bases separated the two germline ends. The CDR3 consists of 14 residues. Germline V gene data show CDR1 as SQVTM and CDR2 as ANQGSEA. As DNA, the CDR3 is TGCAGCGTTCAACCCCACAGACCCACCGGGGAGCTGTTTTTT. As protein: CSVQPHRPTGELFF.

The chain combines TRBV18 with TRBJ2-7, with no clear D. Germline CDR1 reads KGHSH; CDR2 reads LQKENI. V was clipped by 3 bases and J by 4 bases, with 7 bases between them. This CDR3 spans 12 amino acids. The CDR3 spells CASSPSSYEQYF. For the CDR3, the DNA is TGTGCCAGCTCACCGTCTAGTTACGAGCAGTACTTC. The variable domain in full, with the rest retrieved from reference TRBV18 and TRBJ2-7, is NAGVMQNPRHLVRRRGQEARLRCSPMKGHSHVYWYRQLPEEGLKFMVYLQKENIIDESGMPKERFSAEFPKEGPSILRIQQVVRGDSAAYFCASSPSSYEQYFGPGTRLTVT.

This sequence joins TRBV27 and TRBJ1-3, with a weak D call TRBD1 (6 bases). V gave up 5 bases and J gave up 1 base, with 12 bases separating them. CDR3 length: 15 amino acids. From germline, CDR1 is MNHEY and CDR2 SMNVEV (reference sequence). The CDR3 region is CASSPDRFSGNTIYF. The CDR3 nucleotides are TGTGCCAGCAGTCCAGACAGGTTTTCTGGAAACACCATATATTTT.

CDR3 DNA: TGTGCCATCCTGGAGGGGGTCGGGACTGAAGCTTTCTTT. Protein: CAILEGVGTEAFF. The rearrangement joins TRBV28 to TRBJ1-1; weak D call: TRBD1 (6 bases). Trimming took 10 bases from V and 5 from J, leaving 17 bases between them. Per the germline V gene, CDR1 is MDHEN and CDR2 is SYDVKM. The CDR3 runs to 13 residues.